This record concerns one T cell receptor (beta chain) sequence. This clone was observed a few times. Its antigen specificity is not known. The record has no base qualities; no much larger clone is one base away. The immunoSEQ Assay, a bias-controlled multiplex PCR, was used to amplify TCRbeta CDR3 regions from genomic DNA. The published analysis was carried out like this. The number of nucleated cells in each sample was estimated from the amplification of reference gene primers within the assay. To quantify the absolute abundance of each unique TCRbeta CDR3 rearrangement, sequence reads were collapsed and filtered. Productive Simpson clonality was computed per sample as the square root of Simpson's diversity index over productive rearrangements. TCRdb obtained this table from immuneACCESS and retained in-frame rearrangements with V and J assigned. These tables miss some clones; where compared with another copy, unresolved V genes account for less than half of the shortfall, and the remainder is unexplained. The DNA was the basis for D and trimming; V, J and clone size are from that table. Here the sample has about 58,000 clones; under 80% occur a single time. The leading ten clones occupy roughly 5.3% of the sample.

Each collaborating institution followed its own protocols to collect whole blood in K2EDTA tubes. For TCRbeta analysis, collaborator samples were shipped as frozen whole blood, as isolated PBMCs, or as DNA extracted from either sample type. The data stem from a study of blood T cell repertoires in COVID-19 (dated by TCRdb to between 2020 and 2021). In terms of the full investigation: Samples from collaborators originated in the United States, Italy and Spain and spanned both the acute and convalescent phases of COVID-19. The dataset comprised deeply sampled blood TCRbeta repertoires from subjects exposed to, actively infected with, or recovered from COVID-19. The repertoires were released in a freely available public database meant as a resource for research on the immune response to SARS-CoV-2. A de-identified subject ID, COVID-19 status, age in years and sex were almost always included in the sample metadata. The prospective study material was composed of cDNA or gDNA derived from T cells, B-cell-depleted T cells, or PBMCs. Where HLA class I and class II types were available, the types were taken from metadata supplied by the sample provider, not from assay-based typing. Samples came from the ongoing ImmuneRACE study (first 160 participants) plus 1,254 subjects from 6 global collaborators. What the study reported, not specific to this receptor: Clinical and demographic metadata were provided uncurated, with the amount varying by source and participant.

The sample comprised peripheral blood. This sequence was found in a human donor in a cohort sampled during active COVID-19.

The nucleotides are TGTGCCAGCAGCACAGCTAGCGGGAGGGTGGGCGAGCAGTACTTC. This yields the protein CASSTASGRVGEQYF. This chain is built from TRBV7-8 and TRBJ2-7, with 12 junctional bases fitting TRBD2. Clipping removes 5 bases from V and 6 bases from J, with 8 as the unmatched junction base count. From its cysteine to its phenylalanine, the CDR3 spans 15 amino acids. The DNA shown is the 45-base CDR3, in frame from base 1. The germline V gene yields SGHVS for CDR1 and FQNEAQ for CDR2.